This T cell receptor (beta chain) derives from a study of blood T cell repertoires in COVID-19 (dated by TCRdb to about 2020). The study in broad terms: The collaborator samples originated in the United States, Italy and Spain and spanned the acute and convalescent phases of COVID-19. The dataset comprised deeply sampled blood TCRbeta repertoires from subjects exposed to, actively infected with, or recovered from COVID-19. The material from the prospective study consisted of cDNA or gDNA derived from T cells, B-cell-depleted T cells, or PBMCs. HLA class I and class II types, where available, came from metadata supplied by the sample provider rather than from assay-based typing. The repertoires were released in a freely available public database intended as a resource for research on the immune response to SARS-CoV-2. The samples were drawn from two sources: the first 160 participants of the ongoing ImmuneRACE study, and 950 to 1,500 subjects contributed by 6 global collaborators. Sample metadata almost always included a de-identified subject ID, COVID-19 status, age in years and sex.

Each collaborating institution followed its own protocols to collect whole blood in K2EDTA tubes. For TCRbeta analysis, collaborators shipped samples as frozen whole blood, isolated PBMCs, or DNA extracted from either of those sample types. TCRbeta CDR3 regions were amplified from genomic DNA using the immunoSEQ Assay, a bias-controlled multiplex PCR. The original methods were these. Nucleated cell counts per sample were estimated from amplification of reference gene primers within the assay. To quantify the absolute abundance of each unique TCRbeta CDR3 rearrangement, sequence reads were collapsed and filtered. For each sample, productive Simpson clonality was calculated as the square root of Simpson's diversity index across productive rearrangements. What TCRdb holds here is the immuneACCESS table cut down to in-frame rearrangements. Part of the clones is not present; checked against another copy, under half of the missing clones reflect an unresolved V gene, and the others are unexplained. That table furnishes V, J and clone size, whereas the DNA furnished D and trimming. Recorded for this sample are roughly 120,000 clones; 65% to 80% of them occurred a single time. About 6.8% of the sample rests with the top ten.

Overall results and qualifications from the work: The amount of clinical and demographic metadata varied by source and participant and was provided uncurated.

This clone occurred a few times. This receptor's antigen is unknown. Base qualities are missing; no much larger clone stands one base away. Sequences MNHEY (CDR1) and SVGEGT (CDR2) are obtained from the germline V gene. From the cysteine up to the phenylalanine, the CDR3 has a length of 15 residues. Only the CDR3 portion is preserved as DNA: 45 bases, with reading frame beginning at the first base. V and J are truncated by 0 bases and 5 bases respectively, leaving an intervening sequence of 13 bases. This TCR was sampled from a man aged 65 to 85 with acute or convalescent COVID-19. The material sequenced was peripheral blood. The V gene is TRBV6-2 or TRBV6-3 and the J gene is TRBJ1-1, with TRBD1 perhaps the D gene, on 6 matching bases. The DNA sequence is given as TGTGCCAGCAGTTACTCCCAGGGGATCTCAACTGAAGCTTTCTTT. The resulting protein is CASSYSQGISTEAFF.